These T cell receptor beta chains were read from a single sample in a study of response to subunit inactivated influenza vaccine. TCRdb itself ran the RT-PCR reads through MiXCR, one entry per CDR3 protein. Of roughly 650,000 distinct CDR3 sequences in the sample, approximately 14% were seen once. The sequences come from PBMCs from blood, collected roughly 13 days after vaccination. The receptors stem from a man aged 50-59 years who received an inactivated influenza vaccine. Each CDR3 is given with its conserved first and last residue. The D gene is left open where the match is weak. Size is stated for part of the rows, as once, few or many counts, or as a class when the clone is expanded.

CDR3 protein: CASSQDSYRGGGYTF; CDR3 DNA: TGCGCCAGCAGCCAAGATTCCTACAGGGGAGGTGGCTACACCTTC; D gene: TRBD1; J gene: TRBJ1-2; V gene: TRBV4-3; clone size: -
CDR3 protein: CASSEIAGGDYGYTF; CDR3 DNA: TGTGCCAGCAGTGAAATCGCAGGGGGTGACTATGGCTACACCTTC; D gene: TRBD1; J gene: TRBJ1-2; V gene: TRBV6-1; clone size: -
CDR3 protein: CASSLYSQETQYF; CDR3 DNA: TGTGCCAGCAGTTTATACAGTCAAGAGACCCAGTACTTC; D gene: -; J gene: TRBJ2-5; V gene: TRBV12-3/TRBV12-4; clone size: many
CDR3 protein: CASSFGVQGPTYGYTF; CDR3 DNA: TGCGCCAGCAGCTTCGGCGTACAAGGCCCTACCTATGGCTACACCTTC; D gene: -; J gene: TRBJ1-2; V gene: TRBV5-1; clone size: -
CDR3 protein: CASSLVPQGAYEQYF; CDR3 DNA: TGTGCCAGCAGCTTAGTCCCCCAGGGGGCTTACGAGCAGTACTTC; D gene: TRBD1; J gene: TRBJ2-7; V gene: TRBV11-2; clone size: -
CDR3 protein: CASSYLGLAGGIFDEQFF; CDR3 DNA: TGTGCCAGCAGCTATCTGGGACTAGCGGGGGGGATATTCGATGAGCAGTTCTTC; D gene: TRBD2; J gene: TRBJ2-1; V gene: TRBV4-2; clone size: many
CDR3 protein: CASSDRDRGGKYF; CDR3 DNA: TGTGCCAGCAGCGACCGCGACAGGGGAGGGAAGTACTTC; D gene: -; J gene: TRBJ2-4; V gene: TRBV7-2; clone size: -
CDR3 protein: CSASSGSLKFF; CDR3 DNA: TGCAGTGCTAGCTCGGGCAGCCTAAAGTTCTTC; D gene: -; J gene: TRBJ2-1; V gene: TRBV20-1; clone size: once
CDR3 protein: CASNSGLAGGSSYNEQFF; CDR3 DNA: TGTGCCAGCAATTCGGGACTAGCGGGAGGGAGCTCCTACAATGAGCAGTTCTTC; D gene: TRBD2; J gene: TRBJ2-1; V gene: TRBV6-2/TRBV6-3; clone size: few
CDR3 protein: CASSLWSGRAYEQYF; CDR3 DNA: TGTGCCAGCAGTTTGTGGAGCGGGAGGGCCTACGAGCAGTACTTC; D gene: TRBD2; J gene: TRBJ2-7; V gene: TRBV27; clone size: few
CDR3 protein: CASRDRGGVQPQHF; CDR3 DNA: TGTGCCAGCAGAGACAGGGGAGGAGTTCAGCCCCAGCATTTT; D gene: TRBD1; J gene: TRBJ1-5; V gene: TRBV28; clone size: few
CDR3 protein: CASSTLAGGPNYNEQFF; CDR3 DNA: TGTGCCAGCAGTACGCTAGCGGGGGGGCCCAACTACAATGAGCAGTTCTTC; D gene: TRBD2; J gene: TRBJ2-1; V gene: TRBV27; clone size: few
CDR3 protein: CASSYSSGGANNEQFF; CDR3 DNA: TGTGCCAGCAGTTACTCAAGCGGGGGGGCCAACAATGAGCAGTTCTTC; D gene: TRBD2; J gene: TRBJ2-1; V gene: TRBV6-2/TRBV6-3; clone size: many
CDR3 protein: CSALPGQRVNQPQHF; CDR3 DNA: TGCAGTGCCCTTCCGGGACAGAGAGTCAATCAGCCCCAGCATTTT; D gene: TRBD1; J gene: TRBJ1-5; V gene: TRBV20-1; clone size: many
CDR3 protein: CASPFRRDTDTQYF; CDR3 DNA: TGTGCCAGCCCGTTCCGCAGAGACACAGATACGCAGTATTTT; D gene: -; J gene: TRBJ2-3; V gene: TRBV7-6; clone size: -
CDR3 protein: CASSRQGQNTEAFF; CDR3 DNA: TGTGCCAGCAGTCGACAGGGGCAGAACACTGAAGCTTTCTTT; D gene: TRBD1; J gene: TRBJ1-1; V gene: TRBV6-6; clone size: few
CDR3 protein: CASSIYSGVGQPQHF; CDR3 DNA: TGTGCCAGTAGTATATACAGTGGGGTCGGTCAGCCCCAGCATTTT; D gene: -; J gene: TRBJ1-5; V gene: TRBV19; clone size: -
CDR3 protein: CASSEGDRGYEQYF; CDR3 DNA: TGCGCCAGCAGTGAGGGTGACAGGGGCTACGAGCAGTACTTC; D gene: TRBD1; J gene: TRBJ2-7; V gene: TRBV10-1; clone size: -
CDR3 protein: CATIADGYNEQFF; CDR3 DNA: TGTGCCACCATTGCGGACGGCTACAATGAGCAGTTCTTC; D gene: -; J gene: TRBJ2-1; V gene: TRBV24-1; clone size: many
CDR3 protein: CASSLSSLQTQYF; CDR3 DNA: TGTGCCAGCAGCTTGTCTAGCTTGCAGACCCAGTACTTC; D gene: -; J gene: TRBJ2-5; V gene: TRBV11-2; clone size: -
CDR3 protein: CASTNPGTSYEQYF; CDR3 DNA: TGTGCCAGCACGAACCCAGGGACTTCCTACGAGCAGTACTTC; D gene: -; J gene: TRBJ2-7; V gene: TRBV7-2; clone size: -
CDR3 protein: CASSPETGGVEQFF; CDR3 DNA: TGTGCCAGCAGCCCAGAGACAGGGGGCGTTGAGCAGTTCTTC; D gene: TRBD1; J gene: TRBJ2-1; V gene: TRBV11-3; clone size: -
CDR3 protein: CASSFDRVMNNEQFF; CDR3 DNA: TGCGCCAGCAGCTTCGACAGGGTCATGAACAATGAGCAGTTCTTC; D gene: TRBD1; J gene: TRBJ2-1; V gene: TRBV5-1; clone size: -
CDR3 protein: CASTDSVFGNEQFF; CDR3 DNA: TGTGCCAGCACCGATAGCGTCTTTGGAAATGAGCAGTTCTTC; D gene: -; J gene: TRBJ2-1; V gene: TRBV6-1; clone size: -
CDR3 protein: CASSEGPLRGTGELFF; CDR3 DNA: TGCGCCAGCAGCGAGGGCCCGCTGAGGGGCACCGGGGAGCTGTTTTTT; D gene: -; J gene: TRBJ2-2; V gene: TRBV5-1; clone size: many
CDR3 protein: CASSLAGVLAEQFF; CDR3 DNA: TGTGCCAGCAGCTTAGCGGGAGTTTTGGCTGAGCAGTTCTTC; D gene: -; J gene: TRBJ2-1; V gene: TRBV11-1; clone size: few
CDR3 protein: CASSLVASTGVNTEAFF; CDR3 DNA: TGTGCCAGCAGCTTAGTAGCCTCCACGGGCGTGAACACTGAAGCTTTCTTT; D gene: -; J gene: TRBJ1-1; V gene: TRBV7-2; clone size: few
CDR3 protein: CAISESEEQYF; CDR3 DNA: TGTGCCATCAGTGAGTCGGAGGAGCAGTACTTC; D gene: -; J gene: TRBJ2-7; V gene: TRBV10-3; clone size: few
CDR3 protein: CASSPDYRDSPLHF; CDR3 DNA: TGTGCCAGCAGCCCGGACTATCGGGATTCACCCCTCCACTTT; D gene: -; J gene: TRBJ1-6; V gene: TRBV3-1; clone size: few